This T cell receptor (beta chain) was identified during a study of cytomegalovirus exposure and HLA in healthy donors (dated by TCRdb to about 2017). Background for the entire study: A later analysis indicated that the 100 to 150 validation repertoires were generated on the platform also employed for the roughly 650 repertoires of the first cohort. The study combined high-throughput TCR immunosequencing, statistical association of individual TCRs with disease status, and machine learning to predict cytomegalovirus infection status. In addition to the first cohort of 500 to 850 subjects, a separate validation cohort of approximately 120 different subjects was used. The study was designed to test whether signatures of past pathogen exposure could be identified by cataloging public T cell receptors.

To note about this clone: This receptor's antigen is unknown. Base qualities are not provided; no much larger clone lies one nucleotide away.

Receptors were amplified or captured by the immunoSEQ multiplex PCR assay. In the authors' own workflow: A statistical classification framework was developed to diagnose cytomegalovirus status using the catalog of TCR beta chain sequences. The table was pulled from immuneACCESS by TCRdb, which kept in-frame rearrangements only. Such tables lose some clones; where checked, under half of the loss comes from unresolved V genes, and the rest has no known cause. Clone size and the V and J calls come from that table; the DNA yielded D and trimming. The sample table contains more than 60,000 clones; only one count was recorded for about 97% of them. Around 1.6% of the sample belongs to the ten largest clones. Between the V and J ends, shortened by 5 bases and 8 bases respectively, the junction contains 16 bases. Its CDR3 holds 13 amino acids, cysteine through phenylalanine. Just CDR3 DNA is preserved here, 39 bases in frame from base 1. The germline V gene (reference sequence) provides CDR1 GTSNPN and CDR2 SVGIG.

Separate from the approximately 670-subject first cohort, the validation cohort of about 110 subjects was the group to which the donors belonged. What the work shows at the level of the full study, not this receptor alone: The authors suggested that the approach could potentially be extended to other disease states and immunological phenotypes. While some public TCRs were present in many individuals, most TCR sequences turned up only very rarely across donors. In vitro tests confirmed that a few of the cytomegalovirus-associated TCR beta chains recognize cytomegalovirus antigens. In a later analysis, TCRs clustered in the first cohort were found to also tend to co-occur in the roughly 120 validation repertoires, with 85% to 95% of cluster scores above 0. The validation cohort had no HLA typing available for a later analysis, so co-occurrence within that cohort was assessed over all 120 or so repertoires. In the study, some 160 TCR beta chains were listed as associated with cytomegalovirus. In both the original and validation cohorts, the classifier was reported to diagnose cytomegalovirus status with high specificity and sensitivity.

The chain is made from TRBV30 and TRBJ2-1; possibly the D gene is TRBD1, per 6 matching bases. The receptor was isolated from a woman in her late teens or twenties in good health and CMV-seropositive. What was sequenced was PBMCs. In nucleotides, the sequence is TGTGCCTGGGGAGAAGGGGGATTGCATGAGCAGTTCTTC. The resulting protein is CAWGEGGLHEQFF.